The 26 T cell receptor beta chains given below trace back to one sample, sequenced in a study of T-cell reconstitution after alpha-beta-depleted transplantation in children. Construction of the TCRbeta library involved unique molecular identifiers. TCRdb recomputed calls from the PCR reads with MiXCR, one row per CDR3 protein. The data show tens of thousands of distinct CDR3 sequences, under 6% seen once. Sequenced material: PBMCs, mostly from graft donor cells, taken 60 days after TCRalphabeta/CD19-depleted stem cell transplant. These TCRs come from a female patient aged 2 to 10 who had a stem cell transplant for aplastic anemia, so the T cells may come from the graft donor.

Comments on this clonotype: This may be a read error: a much more frequent sequence differs by one nucleotide. The chain uses TRBV6-5 and TRBJ2-7; TRBD1 matches at 8 bases. Germline values: CDR1 MNHEY, CDR2 SVGAGI. The CDR3 spans 15 residues. The CDR3 DNA follows: TGTGCCAGCAGTGTAACAGGGGGAGGAGAGTACGAGCTGTACTTC. This gives the protein CASSVTGGGEYELYF.

In this sample, this clonotype turned up many times. V and J are TRBV11-2 and TRBJ2-3, with D possibly being TRBD2 (5 bases). The CDR3 sequence is 15 residues long. The V gene's germline CDR1 is SGHAT and CDR2 FQNNGV. V was trimmed by 5 bases and J by 0 bases, leaving 12 bases between them. This CDR3 reads CASSRQLVSTDTQYF. The CDR3 region has the DNA TGTGCCAGCAGCCGACAACTAGTCAGCACAGATACGCAGTATTTT.

This clonotype has a count of ten or more. The gene calls are TRBV20-1 and TRBJ2-2, with D perhaps TRBD2 (6 bases). This CDR3 comprises 14 residues. CDR1 DFQATT and CDR2 SNEGSKA come from the germline V gene (reference sequence). Between the trimmed V and J ends, which lost 4 bases and 6 bases, there was a span of 15 bases. CDR3 region: CSATPTSFPGELFF. The DNA of the CDR3 is TGCAGTGCTACCCCGACTAGTTTCCCCGGGGAGCTGTTTTTT.

At least ten counts were recorded for this clonotype. The chain carries TRBV20-1 and TRBJ2-3; 8 bases match TRBD2. The CDR3 runs to 14 residues. Looked up from germline, CDR1 is DFQATT and CDR2 is SNEGSKA (reference sequence). Trimming at V came to 5 bases and at J to 1 base, leaving 5 bases not matched to a gene. The CDR3 nucleotides are TGCAGTGCTGTATCAGCGGGGGGCACAGATACGCAGTATTTT. It codes for CSAVSAGGTDTQYF.

The table lists this clonotype with many counts. CDR3 nucleotides: TGTGCCAGCAGCTTACACAGGGGGCAGGAGCTGTTTTTT. This encodes CASSLHRGQELFF. This chain links TRBV11-2 with TRBJ2-2; 9 positions match TRBD1. Germline-derived CDR1 and CDR2 are SGHAT and FQNNGV. The CDR3 runs 13 residues. Trimming at V came to 2 bases and at J to 10 bases, leaving 2 bases not matched to a gene.

Concerning this clonotype: A much larger clone lies one base from this, so it may be a read error. Because it lacks the conserved phenylalanine or tryptophan at the end, this CDR3 is likely a read error. The chain is built from TRBV12-3 or TRBV12-4 and TRBJ2-7; the D call may be TRBD1 or TRBD2 (5 bases each). V was cut by 3 bases and J by 3 bases, with 15 bases left in between. The CDR3 runs to 15 residues. The CDR3 region is CASSFISGSFYEQYS. The CDR3 DNA follows: TGTGCCAGCAGTTTTATATCAGGGAGCTTCTACGAGCAGTACTCC.

This clonotype was seen more than once but under ten times. The J gene is TRBJ2-7, the V gene TRBV27; TRBD2 matches at 13 bases. The J segment lost 12 bases and the V segment lost 6 bases, leaving 14 bases of the junction unmatched. The CDR3 runs to 15 residues. Germline lookup yields CDR1 MNHEY and CDR2 SMNVEV (reference sequence). In DNA, the CDR3 is TGTGCCAGCAGCCCCGTTACTAGCGGGAGGGCCGGGTGGTACTTC. Translated: CASSPVTSGRAGWYF.

This clonotype was picked up many times. The genes are TRBV20-1 and TRBJ2-4; D unresolved. Germline V gene lookup returns CDR1 DFQATT and CDR2 SNEGSKA (reference sequence). The CDR3 has 14 amino acids. V lost 3 bases and J lost 6, with 15 bases in between. The DNA of the CDR3 is TGCAGTGCTAGTGAAGACGTATTTAGAAACATTCAGTACTTC. Translating gives CSASEDVFRNIQYF.

There are many counts of this clonotype. The CDR3 region has the DNA TGTGCCAGCAGCCAGGGGGATCGGCGTAGCAATCAGCCCCAGCATTTT. Translated: CASSQGDRRSNQPQHF. V gene TRBV3-1 combines with J gene TRBJ1-5, with a possible D match to TRBD1 (5 bases). Trimming shortened V by 3 bases and J by 0 bases, and 12 bases separated the two germline ends. Germline V gene lookup returns CDR1 LGHDT and CDR2 YNNKEL (reference sequence). CDR3 length: 16 amino acids.

This clonotype was seen many times. J is TRBJ1-1 and V is TRBV19; maybe TRBD1 (6 bases). Germline assignment: CDR1 LNHDA and CDR2 SQIVND (reference sequence). The CDR3 is 15 amino acids. Trimming shortened V by 7 bases and J by 0 bases, and 15 bases separated the two germline ends. CDR3 nucleotides: TGTGCCAGTATCGGGCTTACAGGGATGAACACTGAAGCTTTCTTT. It codes for CASIGLTGMNTEAFF.

This clonotype was detected many times. The rearrangement uses TRBV28 and TRBJ2-3; the match to TRBD1 covers 8 bases. V trimming: 0 bases; J trimming: 2 bases; junction bases outside the gene matches: 10. This CDR3 is 18 amino acids long. Germline loops: CDR1 MDHEN, CDR2 SYDVKM. CDR3 nucleotide sequence: TGTGCCAGCAGTTTATGGGGTCCCGGACAGGGCTACACAGATACGCAGTATTTT. Translated, it gives CASSLWGPGQGYTDTQYF.

This clonotype was found many times. The chain links TRBV3-1 to TRBJ1-6; 7 bases agree with TRBD1. The germline gives CDR1 LGHDT, CDR2 YNNKEL (reference sequence). V lost 4 bases to trimming and J lost 6 bases; unmatched junction nucleotides: 3. This CDR3 region has 14 residues. The CDR3 coding sequence is TGTGCCAGCAGCCGATGGGACAGTAATTCACCCCTCCACTTT. Its translation: CASSRWDSNSPLHF.

There are many counts of this clonotype. The chain recombines TRBV5-1 with TRBJ2-5, with D perhaps matching TRBD2 (6 bases). The CDR3 loop spans 14 amino acids. The V gene's germline CDR1 is SGHRS and CDR2 YFSETQ. V was trimmed by 0 bases and J by 5 bases, leaving 11 bases between them. The CDR3 sequence is CASSLESLAETQYF. In nucleotides, the CDR3 is TGCGCCAGCAGCTTGGAGAGCCTAGCGGAGACCCAGTACTTC.

This clonotype was counted at least ten times. The chain employs TRBV27 and TRBJ2-2; D perhaps matches TRBD1 (5 bases). Germline V lookup: CDR1 MNHEY, CDR2 SMNVEV (reference sequence). V dropped 8 bases and J dropped 2 bases, with 12 bases sitting between them. The CDR3 totals 14 residues. The CDR3 loop reads CASRRTGNTGELFF. For the CDR3, the DNA is TGTGCCAGCCGCCGTACAGGAAACACCGGGGAGCTGTTTTTT.

About this clonotype itself: The junction does not match germline at one end; this may be a read error. The chain combines TRBV5-4 with TRBJ2-5; the D is unclear. Looked up from germline, CDR1 is SGHNT and CDR2 is YYREEE (reference sequence). This CDR3 contains 14 residues. The CDR3 spells CASSLDLVQETLYF. The CDR3 DNA is TGTGCCAGCAGCTTGGATCTAGTCCAAGAGACCCTGTACTTC.

J is TRBJ2-7 and V is TRBV18; D is possibly TRBD2 (5 bases). The CDR3 consists of 15 residues. Germline lookup yields CDR1 KGHSH and CDR2 LQKENI. The ends were cut back, 0 bases at V and 1 base at J, with 10 bases in the middle. The CDR3 DNA reads as TGTGCCAGCTCACCACCGGGAGCTGCGTCCTACGAGCAGTACTTC. This sequence encodes CASSPPGAASYEQYF.

This clonotype appeared many times. The rearrangement joins TRBV6-5 to TRBJ2-1, with 9 bases aligning to TRBD1. The junction had 5 bases not matched to a gene; V was cut back by 7 bases and J by 1 base. The germline V gene encodes CDR1 MNHEY and CDR2 SVGAGI. This CDR3 spans 15 amino acids. The CDR3 is CASILQGASYNEQFF. The CDR3 DNA reads TGTGCCAGCATTCTACAGGGGGCATCCTACAATGAGCAGTTCTTC.

V is TRBV4-2 and J is TRBJ2-5, with 9 bases lining up with TRBD2. V shed 6 bases, J shed 1 base, and the junction held 9 bases outside the gene matches. CDR1 and CDR2 from the germline V gene are LGHNA and YNFKEQ. The CDR3 totals 16 residues. The CDR3 DNA is TGTGCCAGCAGACCCGGACTAGCGCCATTCCAAGAGACCCAGTACTTC. Encoded protein: CASRPGLAPFQETQYF.

The table lists this clonotype with many counts. V usage is TRBV7-2 and J usage is TRBJ1-3; D not resolved. The CDR3 covers 12 residues. The germline V gene encodes CDR1 SGHTA and CDR2 FQGNSA. The germline V and J ends were trimmed by 1 base and 10 bases, with 8 bases remaining between them. The CDR3 DNA is TGTGCCAGCAGCTTAGAGGGCAGAACCATATATTTT. As protein: CASSLEGRTIYF.

This clonotype was seen ten or more times. V usage is TRBV7-9 and J usage is TRBJ1-4; D gene unclear. Trimming stripped 2 bases from V and 3 bases from J, with 10 bases between. The CDR3 covers 15 residues. Germline CDR1 is SEHNR and CDR2 is FQNEAQ (reference sequence). CDR3 nucleotide sequence: TGTGCCAGCAGCTTAACCGGGGTCCCTAATGAAAAACTGTTTTTT. Protein sequence: CASSLTGVPNEKLFF.

Many counts were recorded for this clonotype. J is TRBJ2-3 and V is TRBV29-1; 10 bases align to TRBD2. CDR3 length equals 11 residues. The ends lost 7 bases at V and 5 bases at J; junction bases unmatched: 0. CDR1 and CDR2 (germline): SQVTM, ANQGSEA. CDR3 sequence (DNA): TGCAGCGGACTAGCGGGAGATACGCAGTATTTT. Amino acid sequence: CSGLAGDTQYF.

The sample holds many counts of this clonotype. The genes are TRBV5-8 and TRBJ2-7; 12 bases match TRBD2. The V segment lost 1 base and the J segment 4 bases; nucleotides outside the gene matches: 6. This CDR3 is 16 amino acids long. Germline V CDR1 and CDR2: SGHTS, YDEGEE. The CDR3 region has the DNA TGTGCCAGCAGCTTGTACGGACTAGCGGGGATTTACGAGCAGTACTTC. Translated: CASSLYGLAGIYEQYF.

This clonotype was detected ten times or more. The chain links TRBV6-5 to TRBJ2-2; 10 bases map to TRBD2. Germline CDR1 is MNHEY and CDR2 is SVGAGI. Trimming cost V 8 bases and J 5 bases; bases outside gene matches: 11. CDR3 size: 16 residues. CDR3 sequence (DNA): TGTGCCAGCCGCTCCCCGGGACTAGCGTCTACCGGGGAGCTGTTTTTT. Its translation: CASRSPGLASTGELFF.

This clonotype has a count of ten or more. The chain links TRBV28 to TRBJ1-3; D is possibly TRBD1 (6 bases). In germline, CDR1 is MDHEN, CDR2 SYDVKM. This CDR3 comprises 15 residues. Trimming took off 7 bases at V and 1 base at J, with 14 bases between the two ends. CDR3 protein: CASTGMGASGNTIYF. In DNA form, the CDR3 reads TGTGCCAGCACGGGGATGGGGGCATCTGGAAACACCATATATTTT.

This clonotype appeared many times. The rearrangement links TRBV29-1 to TRBJ1-1; D not certain. The CDR3 length is 12 residues. Germline lookup yields CDR1 SQVTM and CDR2 ANQGSEA. V was clipped by 0 bases and J by 6 bases, with 8 bases between them. For the CDR3, the DNA is TGCAGCGTTGAAGATCCACGGTCTGAAGCTTTCTTT. Residues: CSVEDPRSEAFF.

This clonotype was recorded at least ten times. The chain couples TRBV5-1 to TRBJ2-3; D might be TRBD2 (6 bases). The CDR3 covers 13 residues. Germline lookup yields CDR1 SGHRS and CDR2 YFSETQ. The ends were cut back, 4 bases at V and 1 base at J, with 7 bases in the middle. CDR3 in DNA: TGCGCCAGCAGCGCTAGCGGCACAGATACGCAGTATTTT. This codes for CASSASGTDTQYF.